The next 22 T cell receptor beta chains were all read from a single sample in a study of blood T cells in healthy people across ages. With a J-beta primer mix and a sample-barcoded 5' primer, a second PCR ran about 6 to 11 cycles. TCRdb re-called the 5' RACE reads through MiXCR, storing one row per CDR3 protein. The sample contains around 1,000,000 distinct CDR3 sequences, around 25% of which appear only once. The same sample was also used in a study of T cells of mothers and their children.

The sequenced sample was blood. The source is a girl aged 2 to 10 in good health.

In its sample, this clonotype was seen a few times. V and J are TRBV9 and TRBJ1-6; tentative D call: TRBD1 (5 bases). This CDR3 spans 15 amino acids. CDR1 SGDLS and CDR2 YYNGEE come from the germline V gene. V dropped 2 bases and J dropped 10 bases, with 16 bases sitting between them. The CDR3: CASSVDGREGSPLHF. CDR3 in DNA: TGTGCCAGCAGCGTCGACGGCAGGGAAGGATCACCCCTCCACTTT.

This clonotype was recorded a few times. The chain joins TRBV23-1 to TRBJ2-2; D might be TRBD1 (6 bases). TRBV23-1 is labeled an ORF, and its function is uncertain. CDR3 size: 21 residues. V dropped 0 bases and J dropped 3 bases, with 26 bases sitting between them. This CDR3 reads CASSQSPGEPEYNRDTGELFF. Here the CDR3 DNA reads TGCGCCAGCAGTCAATCTCCAGGGGAGCCCGAATACAACAGGGACACCGGGGAGCTGTTTTTT.

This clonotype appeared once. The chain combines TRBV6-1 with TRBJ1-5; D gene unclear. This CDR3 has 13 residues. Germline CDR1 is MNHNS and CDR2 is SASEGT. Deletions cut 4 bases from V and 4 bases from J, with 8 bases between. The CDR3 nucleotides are TGTGCCAGCAGTGGATCGCCGAATCAGCCCCAGCATTTT. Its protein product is CASSGSPNQPQHF.

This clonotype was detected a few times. CDR3 loop: CASSLMATSSTQYF. The CDR3 nucleotides read TGTGCCAGCAGCTTAATGGCGACATCAAGTACGCAGTATTTT. The rearrangement links TRBV7-3 to TRBJ2-3; no clear D gene. The CDR3 extends over 14 amino acids. V was clipped by 1 base and J by 8 bases, with 13 bases between them. Germline V CDR1 and CDR2: SGHTA, FQGTGA.

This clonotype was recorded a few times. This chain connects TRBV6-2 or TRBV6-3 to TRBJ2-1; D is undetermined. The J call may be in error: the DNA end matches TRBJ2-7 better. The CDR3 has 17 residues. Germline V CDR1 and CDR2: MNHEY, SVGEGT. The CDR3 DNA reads TGTGCCAGCAGTTACGAGTTAGGTTCATCGAGCTCCTACGAGCAGTACTTC. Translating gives CASSYELGSSSSYEQYF.

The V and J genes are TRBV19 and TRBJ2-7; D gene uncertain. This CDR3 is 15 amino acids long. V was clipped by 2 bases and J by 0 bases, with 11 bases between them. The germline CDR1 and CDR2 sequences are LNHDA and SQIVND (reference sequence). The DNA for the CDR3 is TGTGCCAGTAGTATATCTTCCGCGATCTCCTACGAGCAGTACTTC. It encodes CASSISSAISYEQYF.

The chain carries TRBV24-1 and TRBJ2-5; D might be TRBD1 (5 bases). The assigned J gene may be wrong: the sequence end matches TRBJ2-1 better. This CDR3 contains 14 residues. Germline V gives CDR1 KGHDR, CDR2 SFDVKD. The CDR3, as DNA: TGTGCCACCAGCATATCAAAAGGGGCAGAAGAGCAGTTCTTC. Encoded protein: CATSISKGAEEQFF.

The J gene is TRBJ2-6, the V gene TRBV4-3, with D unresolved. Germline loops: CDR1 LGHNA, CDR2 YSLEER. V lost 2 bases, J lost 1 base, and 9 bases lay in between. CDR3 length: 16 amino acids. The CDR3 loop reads CASSQLARSGANVLTF. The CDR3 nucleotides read TGCGCCAGCAGCCAACTGGCCCGATCTGGGGCCAACGTCCTGACTTTC.

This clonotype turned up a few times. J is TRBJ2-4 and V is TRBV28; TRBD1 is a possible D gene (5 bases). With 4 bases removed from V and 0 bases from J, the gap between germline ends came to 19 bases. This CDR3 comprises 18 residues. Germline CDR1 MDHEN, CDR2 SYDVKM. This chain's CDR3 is CASSWGGAAELAKNIQYF. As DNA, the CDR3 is TGTGCCAGCAGTTGGGGTGGGGCAGCAGAACTAGCCAAAAACATTCAGTACTTC.

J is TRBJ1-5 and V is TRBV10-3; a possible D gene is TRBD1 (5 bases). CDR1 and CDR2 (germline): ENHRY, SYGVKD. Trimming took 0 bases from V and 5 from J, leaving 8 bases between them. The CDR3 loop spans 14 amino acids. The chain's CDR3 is CAISESLGDQPQHF. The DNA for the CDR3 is TGTGCCATCAGTGAGTCCTTGGGGGATCAGCCCCAGCATTTT.

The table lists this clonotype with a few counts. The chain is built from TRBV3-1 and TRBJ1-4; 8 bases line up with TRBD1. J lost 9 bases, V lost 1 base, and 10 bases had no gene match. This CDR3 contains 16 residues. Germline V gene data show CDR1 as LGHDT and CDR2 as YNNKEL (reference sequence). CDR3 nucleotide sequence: TGTGCCAGCAGCCAAGGATGGACAGGGAAAGGGCAAAAACTGTTTTTT. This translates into CASSQGWTGKGQKLFF. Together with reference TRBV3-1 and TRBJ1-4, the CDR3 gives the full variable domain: DTAVSQTPKYLVTQMGNDKSIKCEQNLGHDTMYWYKQDSKKFLKIMFSYNNKELIINETVPNRFSPKSPDKAHLNLHINSLELGDSAVYFCASSQGWTGKGQKLFFGSGTQLSVL.

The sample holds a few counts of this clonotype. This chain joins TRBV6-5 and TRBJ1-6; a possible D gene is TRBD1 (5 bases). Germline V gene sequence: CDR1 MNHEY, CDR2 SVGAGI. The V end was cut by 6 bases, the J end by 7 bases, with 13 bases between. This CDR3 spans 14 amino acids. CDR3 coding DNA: TGTGCCAGCAGAGCCCGGGGGGTAAATTCACCCCTCCACTTT. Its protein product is CASRARGVNSPLHF.

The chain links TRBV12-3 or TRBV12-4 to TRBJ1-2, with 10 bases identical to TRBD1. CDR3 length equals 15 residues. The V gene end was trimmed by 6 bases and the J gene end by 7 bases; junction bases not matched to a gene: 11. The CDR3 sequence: CASSYFATGGFGYTF. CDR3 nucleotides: TGTGCCAGCAGCTACTTCGCGACAGGGGGCTTTGGCTACACCTTC.

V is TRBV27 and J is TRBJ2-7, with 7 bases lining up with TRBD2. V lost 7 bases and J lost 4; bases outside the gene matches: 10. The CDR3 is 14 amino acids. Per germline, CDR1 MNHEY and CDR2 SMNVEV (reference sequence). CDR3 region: CASKSMGGGYEQYF. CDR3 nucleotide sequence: TGTGCCAGCAAATCTATGGGGGGAGGGTACGAGCAGTACTTC.

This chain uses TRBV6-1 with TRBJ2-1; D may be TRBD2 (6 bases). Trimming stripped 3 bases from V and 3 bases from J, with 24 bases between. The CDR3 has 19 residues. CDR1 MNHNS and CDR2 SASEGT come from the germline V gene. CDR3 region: CASSDGPQRYGAGYNEQFF. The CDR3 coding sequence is TGTGCCAGCAGTGATGGGCCACAGCGTTACGGAGCGGGCTACAATGAGCAGTTCTTC.

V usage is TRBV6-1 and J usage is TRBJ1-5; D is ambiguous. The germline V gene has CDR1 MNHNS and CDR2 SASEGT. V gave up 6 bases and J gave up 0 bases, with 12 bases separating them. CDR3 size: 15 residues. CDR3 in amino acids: CASRGTEYSNQPQHF. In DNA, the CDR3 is TGTGCCAGCAGGGGAACAGAGTATAGCAATCAGCCCCAGCATTTT.

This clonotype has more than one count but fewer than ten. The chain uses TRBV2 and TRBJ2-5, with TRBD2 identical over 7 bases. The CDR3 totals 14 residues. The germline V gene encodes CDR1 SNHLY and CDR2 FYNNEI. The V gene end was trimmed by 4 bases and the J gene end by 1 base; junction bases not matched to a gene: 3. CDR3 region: CASSVLAFQETQYF. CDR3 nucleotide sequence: TGTGCCAGCAGTGTACTAGCGTTCCAAGAGACCCAGTACTTC.

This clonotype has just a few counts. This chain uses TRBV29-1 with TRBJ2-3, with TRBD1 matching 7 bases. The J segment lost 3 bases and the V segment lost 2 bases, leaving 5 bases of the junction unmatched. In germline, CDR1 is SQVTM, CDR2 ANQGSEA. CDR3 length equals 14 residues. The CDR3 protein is CSVENRGLTDTQYF. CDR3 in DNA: TGCAGCGTTGAAAACAGGGGTCTAACAGATACGCAGTATTTT.

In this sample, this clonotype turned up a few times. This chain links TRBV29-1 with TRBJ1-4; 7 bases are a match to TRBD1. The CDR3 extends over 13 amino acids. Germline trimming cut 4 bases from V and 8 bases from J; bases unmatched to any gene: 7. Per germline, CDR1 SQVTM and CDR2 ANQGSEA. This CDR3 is CSVAGTVREKLFF. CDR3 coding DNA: TGCAGCGTTGCGGGGACAGTCAGGGAAAAACTGTTTTTT.

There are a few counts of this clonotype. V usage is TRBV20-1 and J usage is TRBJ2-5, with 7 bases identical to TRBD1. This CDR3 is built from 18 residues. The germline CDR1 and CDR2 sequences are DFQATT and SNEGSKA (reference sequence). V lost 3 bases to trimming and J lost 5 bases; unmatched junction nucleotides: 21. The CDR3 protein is CSARGTFLTGSVLETQYF. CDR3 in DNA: TGCAGTGCTAGGGGGACCTTTTTGACAGGGTCGGTTCTGGAGACCCAGTACTTC.

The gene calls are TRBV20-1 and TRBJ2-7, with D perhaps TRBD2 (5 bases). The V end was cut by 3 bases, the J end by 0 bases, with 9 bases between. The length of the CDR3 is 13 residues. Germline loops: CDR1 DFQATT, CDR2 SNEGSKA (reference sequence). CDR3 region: CSASGGFSYEQYF. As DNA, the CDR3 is TGCAGTGCTAGCGGCGGGTTCTCCTACGAGCAGTACTTC.

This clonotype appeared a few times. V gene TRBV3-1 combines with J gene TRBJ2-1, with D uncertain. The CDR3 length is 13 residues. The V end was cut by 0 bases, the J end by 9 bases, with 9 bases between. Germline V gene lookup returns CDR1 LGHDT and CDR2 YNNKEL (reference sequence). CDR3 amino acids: CASSQDSVGEQFF. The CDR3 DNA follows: TGTGCCAGCAGCCAAGACAGCGTAGGTGAGCAGTTCTTC.